The T cell receptor beta chain described here comes from a study of STAT5B mutations in CD4+ large granular lymphocyte leukemia. Broader study findings: Without putative leukemic clones, patient CD4-sorted repertoires remained more clonal than healthy CD4+ repertoires.

This clone is a singleton in its sample. The antigen remains undetermined. The CDR3 spans 15 residues. J gave up 4 bases and V 6 bases, and 8 bases lay outside the gene matches. Per the germline V gene, CDR1 is SGHVS and CDR2 is FQNEAQ. This table comes from immunoSEQ multiplex PCR, and its TCRdb copy is limited to in-frame clones, with some not included. The sample includes roughly 36,000 clones, 88% of them seen just once. Healthy controls were blood donor buffy coats. The specimen was CD4+ T cells from blood buffy coats. The origin of this receptor is a human donor in good health. The V gene is TRBV7-8, the J gene TRBJ2-1; 8 bases line up with TRBD1. In DNA form, the CDR3 reads TGTGCCAGCAGTTTTCTCACAGGGGGTTACAATGAGCAGTTCTTC. Protein: CASSFLTGGYNEQFF.